The table lists the clone carrying this T cell receptor (beta chain) with many counts. The V gene's germline CDR1 is SGHTA and CDR2 FQGNSA. V lost 1 base and J 0 bases, leaving 13 bases between the germline ends. The CDR3 totals 16 residues. With iRepertoire HTBI primers and Arm-PCR of CDR3 regions, TCR beta libraries were built. Original methodology: Throughout the samples, researchers identified around 65 TRBV and approximately 15 TRBJ segments. Using its own MiXCR run on the multiplex PCR reads, TCRdb lists one record per CDR3 protein. The V and J calls come from TCRdb's annotation, not from the publication. The sample includes 540,000 or so distinct CDR3 sequences, roughly 14% of them seen just once. These data come from a study of regulatory T cells in long-lasting Graves disease. The time point was: newly diagnosed GD, antithyroid drugs for less than 3 months. Isolated PBMC RNA provided the starting material for the TCR library.

These data also featured in a second study, about T cells in Graves' hyperthyroidism and ophthalmopathy. From that study: Appearing also in blood were most of the thyroid clonotypes expanded above 0.001.

Specimen: peripheral blood mononuclear cells (PBMCs), collected at new diagnosis, from a patient treated with antithyroid drugs. This TCR derives from a man aged 30-40 years with Graves disease. The chain uses TRBV7-2 and TRBJ2-7; D might be TRBD2 (5 bases). CDR3 protein: CASSLGYMGSSYEQYF. DNA of the CDR3: TGTGCCAGCAGCTTAGGGTATATGGGGAGCTCCTACGAGCAGTACTTC.